These 8 T cell receptor beta chains were sequenced from one sample in a study of T cells in localized non-small cell lung cancer. Method: immunoSEQ multiplex PCR; TCRdb's copy keeps in-frame clones and lacks some. The sample carries about 59,000 clones, approximately 90% recorded once. Sequenced here: peripheral blood, sampled before any cancer treatment. These receptors were taken from a man between 40 and 70 years old with stage I squamous cell lung carcinoma.

The genes are TRBV27 and TRBJ2-7; 10 nucleotides line up with TRBD2. The junction had 6 bases not matched to a gene; V was cut back by 6 bases and J by 7 bases. Germline CDR1 and CDR2: MNHEY and SMNVEV (reference sequence). The CDR3 is 13 residues long. The CDR3 bases are TGTGCCAGCAGGCTAGCGGGAGTCGGAGAGCAGTACTTC. It translates to CASRLAGVGEQYF.

This clone appeared once. The CDR3 coding sequence is TGTGCCAGCAGCTTAGACTTGGGACAGGCTAATGAAAAACTGTTTTTT. Protein sequence: CASSLDLGQANEKLFF. This chain joins TRBV11-2 and TRBJ1-4, with TRBD1 identical over 8 bases. V was pared by 0 bases and J by 3 bases, with 3 bases of the junction left unmatched. There are 16 residues in the CDR3. Germline CDR1 is SGHAT and CDR2 is FQNNGV.

This chain connects TRBV27 to TRBJ2-5, with TRBD2 identical over 11 bases. CDR1 and CDR2 (germline): MNHEY, SMNVEV (reference sequence). The CDR3 sequence is 17 residues long. V lost 10 bases and J lost 4; bases outside the gene matches: 17. CDR3 region: CATSGGQLAGEVETQYF. CDR3 DNA sequence: TGTGCCACTTCGGGGGGCCAACTAGCGGGAGAGGTAGAGACCCAGTACTTC.

The V gene is TRBV5-1, the J gene TRBJ2-7, with D unresolved. V was pared by 4 bases and J by 2 bases, with 16 bases between. Germline CDR1 reads SGHRS; CDR2 reads YFSETQ. CDR3 length equals 15 residues. CDR3 bases: TGCGCCAGCAGCCGTACGGACCGGGCTCCCTACGAGCAGTACTTC. Encoded protein: CASSRTDRAPYEQYF. Together with reference TRBV5-1 and TRBJ2-7, the CDR3 gives the full variable domain: KAGVTQTPRYLIKTRGQQVTLSCSPISGHRSVSWYQQTPGQGLQFLFEYFSETQRNKGNFPGRFSGRQFSNSRSEMNVSTLELGDSALYLCASSRTDRAPYEQYFGPGTRLTVT.

J is TRBJ2-5 and V is TRBV19; a weak D match, TRBD1 (6 bases). V was cut by 1 base and J by 2 bases, with 14 bases left in between. The CDR3 is 16 residues long. Germline V gives CDR1 LNHDA, CDR2 SQIVND (reference sequence). The CDR3 DNA reads TGTGCCAGTAGTATAGTCCCGGGACACCGGCAAGAGACCCAGTACTTC. Translated, it gives CASSIVPGHRQETQYF.

The chain couples TRBV30 to TRBJ2-1; the match to TRBD2 covers 7 bases. CDR3 length equals 13 residues. Trimming at V came to 4 bases and at J to 5 bases, leaving 5 bases not matched to a gene. CDR1 GTSNPN and CDR2 SVGIG come from the germline V gene (reference sequence). The chain's CDR3 is CAWNPREDNEQFF. CDR3 DNA sequence: TGTGCCTGGAATCCTCGGGAGGACAATGAGCAGTTCTTC.

The chain has TRBV5-4 and TRBJ2-7; 10 bases are a match to TRBD2. After removal of 3 bases from V and 3 bases from J, the junction contained 3 bases not matched to a gene. This CDR3 comprises 14 residues. Per germline, CDR1 SGHNT and CDR2 YYREEE (reference sequence). The CDR3 sequence is CASSSRTSGYEQYF. In DNA, the CDR3 is TGTGCCAGCAGCTCGCGGACTAGCGGCTACGAGCAGTACTTC. The full variable domain, its missing parts supplied by reference TRBV5-4 and TRBJ2-7, is ETGVTQSPTHLIKTRGQQVTLRCSSQSGHNTVSWYQQALGQGPQFIFQYYREEENGRGNFPPRFSGLQFPNYSSELNVNALELDDSALYLCASSSRTSGYEQYFGPGTRLTVT.

This clone was found once. The genes are TRBV5-5 and TRBJ2-1, with no clear D. Deletions cut 2 bases from V and 12 bases from J, with 15 bases between. CDR1 and CDR2 from the germline V gene are SGHKS and YYEKEE (reference sequence). CDR3 length equals 13 residues. CDR3 amino acids: CASSFTDDNLQFF. CDR3 bases: TGTGCCAGCAGCTTTACCGATGACAACTTGCAGTTCTTC.